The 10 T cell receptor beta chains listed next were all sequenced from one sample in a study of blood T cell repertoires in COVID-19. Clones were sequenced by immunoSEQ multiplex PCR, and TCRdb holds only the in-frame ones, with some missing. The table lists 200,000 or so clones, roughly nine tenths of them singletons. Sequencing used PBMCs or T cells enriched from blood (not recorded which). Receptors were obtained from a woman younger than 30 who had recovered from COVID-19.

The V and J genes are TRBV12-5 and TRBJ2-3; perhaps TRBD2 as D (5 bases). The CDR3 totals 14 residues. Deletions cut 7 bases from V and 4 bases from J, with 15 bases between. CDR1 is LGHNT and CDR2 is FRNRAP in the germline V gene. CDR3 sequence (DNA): TGTGCTAGTGCGAGGGTCTTGTCCCCAGATACGCAGTATTTT. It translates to CASARVLSPDTQYF. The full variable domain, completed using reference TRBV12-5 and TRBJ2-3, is DARVTQTPRHKVTEMGQEVTMRCQPILGHNTVFWYRQTMMQGLELLAYFRNRAPLDDSGMPKDRFSAEMPDATLATLKIQPSEPRDSAVYFCASARVLSPDTQYFGPGTRLTVL.

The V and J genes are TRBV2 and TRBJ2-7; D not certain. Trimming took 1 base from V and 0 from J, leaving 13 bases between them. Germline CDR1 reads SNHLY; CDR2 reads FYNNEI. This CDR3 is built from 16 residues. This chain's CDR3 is CASSEVLVQPSYEQYF. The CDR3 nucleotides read TGTGCCAGCAGTGAAGTATTAGTACAGCCCTCCTACGAGCAGTACTTC.

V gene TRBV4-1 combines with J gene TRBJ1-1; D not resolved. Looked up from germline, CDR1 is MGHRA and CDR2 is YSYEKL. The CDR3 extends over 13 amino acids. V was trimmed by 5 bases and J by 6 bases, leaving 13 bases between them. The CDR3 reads CASSFELYAEAFF. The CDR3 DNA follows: TGCGCCAGCAGCTTCGAGTTATACGCTGAAGCTTTCTTT.

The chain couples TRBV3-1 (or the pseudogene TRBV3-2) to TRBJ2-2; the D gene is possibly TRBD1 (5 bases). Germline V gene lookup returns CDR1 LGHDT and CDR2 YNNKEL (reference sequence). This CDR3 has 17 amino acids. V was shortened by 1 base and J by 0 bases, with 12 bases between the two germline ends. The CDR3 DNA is TGTGCCAGCAGCCAAGGTTATGCCAGGGCGAACACCGGGGAGCTGTTTTTT. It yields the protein CASSQGYARANTGELFF.

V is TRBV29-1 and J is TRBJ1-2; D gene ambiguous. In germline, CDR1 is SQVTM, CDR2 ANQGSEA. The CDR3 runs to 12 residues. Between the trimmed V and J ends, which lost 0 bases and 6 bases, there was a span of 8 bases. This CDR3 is CSVEDLEDGYTF. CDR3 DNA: TGCAGCGTTGAAGATCTTGAGGATGGCTACACCTTC.

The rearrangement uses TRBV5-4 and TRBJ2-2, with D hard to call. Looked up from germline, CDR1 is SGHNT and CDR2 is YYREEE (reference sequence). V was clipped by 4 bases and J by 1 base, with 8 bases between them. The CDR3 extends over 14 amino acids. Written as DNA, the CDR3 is TGTGCCAGCAGCGTTGACTGGAACACCGGGGAGCTGTTTTTT. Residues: CASSVDWNTGELFF.

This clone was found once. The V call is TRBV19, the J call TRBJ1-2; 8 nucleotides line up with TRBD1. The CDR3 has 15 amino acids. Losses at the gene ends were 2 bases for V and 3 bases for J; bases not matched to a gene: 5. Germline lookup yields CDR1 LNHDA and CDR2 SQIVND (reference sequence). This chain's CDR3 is CASSIYPGGDYGYTF. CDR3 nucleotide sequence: TGTGCCAGTAGTATATACCCAGGGGGCGACTATGGCTACACCTTC.

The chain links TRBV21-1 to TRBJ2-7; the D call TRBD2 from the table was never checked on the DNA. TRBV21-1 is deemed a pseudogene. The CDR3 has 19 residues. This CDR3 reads CASSKGRPGLREVSYEQYF. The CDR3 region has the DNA TGTGCCAGCAGCAAAGGTCGCCCGGGGTTGAGGGAGGTGTCCTACGAGCAGTACTTC.

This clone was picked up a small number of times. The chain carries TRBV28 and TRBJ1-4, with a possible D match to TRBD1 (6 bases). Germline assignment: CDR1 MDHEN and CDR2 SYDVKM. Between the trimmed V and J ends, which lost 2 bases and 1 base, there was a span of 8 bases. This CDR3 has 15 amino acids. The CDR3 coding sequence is TGTGCCAGCAGTTTAAACAGGGTAACTAATGAAAAACTGTTTTTT. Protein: CASSLNRVTNEKLFF. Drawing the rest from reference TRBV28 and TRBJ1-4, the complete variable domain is DVKVTQSSRYLVKRTGEKVFLECVQDMDHENMFWYRQDPGLGLRLIYFSYDVKMKEKGDIPEGYSVSREKKERFSLILESASTNQTSMYLCASSLNRVTNEKLFFGSGTQLSVL.

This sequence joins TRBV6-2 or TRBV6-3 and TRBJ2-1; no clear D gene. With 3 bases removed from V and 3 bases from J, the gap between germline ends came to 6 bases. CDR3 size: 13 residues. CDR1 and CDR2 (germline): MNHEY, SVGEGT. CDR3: CASSYSSYNEQFF. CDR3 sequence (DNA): TGTGCCAGCAGTTATAGCAGCTACAATGAGCAGTTCTTC.